This T cell receptor (beta chain) was observed in a study of blood T cell repertoires in COVID-19. Study background: Samples taken during acute and convalescent COVID-19 were collected in the United States, Italy and Spain. PBMCs, B-cell-depleted T cells, or T cells provided the cDNA or gDNA that made up the material.

Germline CDR1 reads KGHSH; CDR2 reads LQKENI. Unmatched junction bases numbered 11, after V lost 0 bases and J lost 12 bases. This CDR3 comprises 14 residues. In the original processing: Reference gene primer amplification in the assay estimated nucleated cell counts. The protocol was immunoSEQ multiplex PCR, while the TCRdb copy is restricted to in-frame clones and leaves out a portion. D and trimming were read from the DNA, whereas the V and J calls and clone size are those reported in that table. The sample consists of tens of thousands of clones, 75% to 80% of them appearing once. The receptor was derived from a human donor in a cohort sampled during active COVID-19. Sequences were obtained from peripheral blood. The gene calls are TRBV18 and TRBJ2-7; TRBD2 matches 7 bases. The CDR3 here is CASSPPSEFGRVYF. CDR3 coding DNA: TGTGCCAGCTCACCACCTAGCGAATTTGGGAGGGTGTACTTC.